This paragraph covers one TCR beta chain sequence. The repertoire was sequenced with immunoSEQ multiplex PCR; TCRdb's copy has only in-frame clones and lacks some. The sample includes 150,000 to 200,000 clones, about 78% of them seen just once. The V end was cut by 8 bases, the J end by 3 bases, with 20 bases between. CDR1 MDHEN and CDR2 SYDVKM come from the germline V gene. The CDR3 has 15 residues. This sample was included in a study of blood T cell repertoires in COVID-19. Background on the study: COVID-19 samples, acute and convalescent, were from the United States, Italy and Spain.

Everyone who took part was roughly 18 to 100 years old, and they came from 24 US areas. The chain carries TRBV28 and TRBJ2-7; possibly TRBD2 for D (6 bases). Sequenced input: PBMCs or T cells enriched from blood (not recorded which). This clonotype originated in a woman between 45 and 65 years old who had recovered from COVID-19. CDR3 DNA: TGTGCCAGCCAACTTTCCGGGAGCGGATACTACGAGCAGTACTTC. Amino acid sequence: CASQLSGSGYYEQYF.